The present T cell receptor beta chain was sequenced within a study of T cell changes during pregnancy in multiple sclerosis. V lost 6 bases, J lost 3 bases, and 4 bases stayed unmatched. Germline CDR1 reads MNHEY; CDR2 reads SVGAGI. CDR3 length equals 15 residues. Sequencing used immunoSEQ multiplex PCR; TCRdb keeps in-frame clones, though not all of them. Altogether approximately 32,000 clones are present, 93% being singletons, with the ten largest covering about 0.41%. The origin of this receptor is a female donor with multiple sclerosis, enrolled in a pregnancy study. The sample consisted of CD4+ T cells from peripheral blood mononuclear cells, taken in the second trimester of pregnancy. This chain links TRBV6-5 with TRBJ2-1, with 11 positions matching TRBD2. In nucleotides, the CDR3 is TGTGCCAGCAGGGTAGGGACTAGCGGCTACAATGAGCAGTTCTTC. Its translation is CASRVGTSGYNEQFF.